This TCR beta chain appears in the sequencing data of a study of T cell responses to AZD1222 COVID-19 vaccine. Study details: Samples with a second dose at about 4 or about 12 weeks were pooled together.

In regard to this clone: Its matching antigen is unknown.

Germline V CDR1 and CDR2: SGHAT, FQNNGV. CDR3 length: 13 amino acids. The V end was cut by 2 bases, the J end by 8 bases, with 12 bases between. The assay was immunoSEQ multiplex PCR, and TCRdb's table has in-frame clones only and misses some. The table includes about 150,000 clones, around nine tenths detected once. Study-wide results and limits: Elevations in Spike-specific TCR breadth and depth followed administration of two AZD1222 doses.

The clonotype originates from an adult in good health. The starting material was peripheral blood, obtained on day 0 of AZD1222 vaccination. The chain uses TRBV11-2 and TRBJ1-1; D not resolved. CDR3 sequence: CASSLTQWGEAFF. DNA for the CDR3: TGTGCCAGCAGCTTAACCCAATGGGGAGAAGCTTTCTTT.